These 8 T cell receptor beta chains came from one sample sequenced in a study of blood T cell repertoires in COVID-19. The method was immunoSEQ multiplex PCR; TCRdb's version includes in-frame clones alone and lacks a portion of them. Here the sample spans roughly 69,000 clones, 86% being singletons. The sequenced sample was peripheral blood. The origin of the receptors is a man over 45 with active COVID-19.

This clone was observed a few times. The rearrangement links TRBV6-6 to TRBJ2-2; 7 bases are shared with TRBD1. The length of the CDR3 is 13 residues. The ends lost 7 bases at V and 4 bases at J; junction bases unmatched: 3. The germline gives CDR1 MNHNY, CDR2 SVGAGI (reference sequence). CDR3 residues: CASKGQFTGELFF. DNA for the CDR3: TGTGCCAGCAAGGGACAGTTCACCGGGGAGCTGTTTTTT.

This rearrangement joins TRBV7-9 to TRBJ2-5; possible D gene TRBD1, 6 bases. This CDR3 comprises 15 residues. Germline CDR1 SEHNR, CDR2 FQNEAQ (reference sequence). Trimming pared 1 base from V and 3 bases from J, leaving 12 bases between. CDR3 coding DNA: TGTGCCAGCAGCTTAGGGTTTCGGGACAAAGAGACCCAGTACTTC. Protein product: CASSLGFRDKETQYF.

The gene calls are TRBV2 and TRBJ2-1; TRBD1 agrees at 10 bases. The V segment lost 7 bases and the J segment 2 bases; nucleotides outside the gene matches: 8. Per the germline V gene, CDR1 is SNHLY and CDR2 is FYNNEI. The CDR3 spans 16 residues. The CDR3 loop is CASTPKTGGAYNEQFF. The DNA of the CDR3 is TGTGCCAGCACCCCCAAGACAGGGGGCGCCTACAATGAGCAGTTCTTC. Full variable domain (rest looked up from reference TRBV2 and TRBJ2-1): EPEVTQTPSHQVTQMGQEVILRCVPISNHLYFYWYRQILGQKVEFLVSFYNNEISEKSEIFDDQFSVERPDGSNFTLKIRSTKLEDSAMYFCASTPKTGGAYNEQFFGPGTRLTVL.

The rearrangement links TRBV5-4 to TRBJ2-1; 14 positions match TRBD2. Germline CDR1 is SGHNT and CDR2 is YYREEE (reference sequence). V shed 4 bases, J shed 5 bases, and the junction held 2 bases outside the gene matches. CDR3 length: 15 amino acids. The CDR3 here is CASSRGLAGDNEQFF. The CDR3 DNA reads TGTGCCAGCAGCAGGGGACTAGCGGGGGACAATGAGCAGTTCTTC.

V is TRBV30 and J is TRBJ2-7, with 7 bases aligning to TRBD1. The V gene's germline CDR1 is GTSNPN and CDR2 SVGIG (reference sequence). Trimming at V came to 2 bases and at J to 1 base, leaving 11 bases not matched to a gene. The CDR3 is 16 amino acids. As DNA, the CDR3 is TGTGCCTGGAGTTTGCCCCCCGACAGGGCGTCCTACGAGCAGTACTTC. It yields the protein CAWSLPPDRASYEQYF.

The chain uses TRBV3-1 (or the pseudogene TRBV3-2) and TRBJ2-3; 11 bases fit TRBD2. This CDR3 is built from 16 residues. The V and J ends lost 3 bases and 3 bases, in that order; junction bases with no gene match: 5. In germline, CDR1 is LGHDT, CDR2 YNNKEL (reference sequence). This CDR3 reads CASSHTTSGGTDTQYF. For the CDR3, the DNA is TGTGCCAGCAGCCATACCACTAGCGGGGGAACAGATACGCAGTATTTT.

The chain carries TRBV7-8 and TRBJ2-7; the D is unclear. V lost 5 bases and J lost 0, with 17 bases in between. The CDR3 consists of 16 residues. The germline CDR1 and CDR2 sequences are SGHVS and FQNEAQ. The CDR3 region is CASSSSRSESSYEQYF. For the CDR3, the DNA is TGTGCCAGCAGCAGTAGCCGGTCGGAGAGCTCCTACGAGCAGTACTTC.

The V call is TRBV12-5, the J call TRBJ1-1; weak D call: TRBD1 (5 bases). The CDR3 has 15 amino acids. In germline, CDR1 is LGHNT, CDR2 FRNRAP. V lost 5 bases to trimming and J lost 0 bases, with 13 bases between them. CDR3 region: CASGPPRGLNTEAFF. The CDR3 nucleotides are TGTGCTAGTGGTCCGCCGCGGGGCTTGAACACTGAAGCTTTCTTT.